These 16 T cell receptor beta chains share one sample of origin, sequenced in a study of blood T cell repertoires in COVID-19. Profiled with immunoSEQ multiplex PCR; TCRdb holds only in-frame clones, not every one. The table lists approximately 140,000 clones, about 88% of them singletons. The sequencing sample was made of PBMCs or T cells enriched from blood (not recorded which). These receptors came from a middle-aged man with acute COVID-19.

The chain combines TRBV7-3 with TRBJ2-1; 8 bases fit TRBD2. Germline V lookup: CDR1 SGHTA, CDR2 FQGTGA. The V gene end was trimmed by 5 bases and the J gene end by 12 bases; junction bases not matched to a gene: 9. CDR3 length equals 13 residues. The CDR3 bases are TGTGCCAGCAGCCCGGGGGGGCGGGCCGGGCAGTTCTTC. Its protein is CASSPGGRAGQFF.

This clone was recorded many times. This sequence joins TRBV6-4 and TRBJ2-3; no definite D call. In germline, CDR1 is MRHNA, CDR2 SNTAGT. The ends were cut back, 0 bases at V and 3 bases at J, with 4 bases in the middle. The CDR3 is 13 residues long. The CDR3 nucleotides read TGTGCCAGCAGTGACTCGGAGACAGATACGCAGTATTTT. Encoded protein: CASSDSETDTQYF.

J is TRBJ1-1 and V is TRBV9; 7 positions agree with TRBD1. This CDR3 is 13 amino acids long. Unmatched junction bases numbered 4, after V lost 3 bases and J lost 5 bases. CDR1 and CDR2 (germline): SGDLS, YYNGEE. The CDR3 here is CASSGTQGTEAFF. The CDR3 DNA reads TGTGCCAGCAGCGGAACACAGGGGACTGAAGCTTTCTTT.

The chain uses TRBV7-3 and TRBJ2-3; 11 bases align to TRBD1. V shed 5 bases and J 3 bases; nucleotides not matched to a gene: 4. Germline V lookup: CDR1 SGHTA, CDR2 FQGTGA. There are 15 residues in the CDR3. The chain's CDR3 is CASSNGQGATDTQYF. The CDR3 DNA reads as TGTGCCAGCAGCAACGGACAGGGGGCGACAGATACGCAGTATTTT.

The V gene is TRBV18, the J gene TRBJ2-3; the D gene is possibly TRBD1 (6 bases). V lost 4 bases and J 6 bases, leaving 8 bases between the germline ends. The germline gives CDR1 KGHSH, CDR2 LQKENI. The CDR3 contains 12 residues. CDR3 DNA sequence: TGTGCCAGCTCACAACAGGGCGATACGCAGTATTTT. It specifies CASSQQGDTQYF. Together with reference TRBV18 and TRBJ2-3, the CDR3 gives the full variable domain: NAGVMQNPRHLVRRRGQEARLRCSPMKGHSHVYWYRQLPEEGLKFMVYLQKENIIDESGMPKERFSAEFPKEGPSILRIQQVVRGDSAAYFCASSQQGDTQYFGPGTRLTVL.

The chain joins TRBV7-3 to TRBJ2-1; D might be TRBD1 (6 bases). The V gene's germline CDR1 is SGHTA and CDR2 FQGTGA. Trimming took 5 bases from V and 6 from J, leaving 17 bases between them. This CDR3 has 15 amino acids. CDR3 nucleotide sequence: TGTGCCAGCAGCCCTGTAGGGGGTTGGGCCAATGAGCAGTTCTTC. Its protein is CASSPVGGWANEQFF.

This sequence joins TRBV6-5 and TRBJ1-4, with D perhaps matching TRBD1 (5 bases). CDR1 and CDR2 from the germline V gene are MNHEY and SVGAGI. The CDR3 is 14 amino acids. V lost 2 bases, J lost 6 bases, and 10 bases lay in between. The CDR3 nucleotides read TGTGCCAGCAGTTACCCAGGGCGTGATGAAAAACTGTTTTTT. As protein: CASSYPGRDEKLFF.

This chain joins TRBV15 and TRBJ1-1; perhaps TRBD1 as D (6 bases). Germline loops: CDR1 LNHNV, CDR2 YYDKDF (reference sequence). The length of the CDR3 is 12 residues. The V gene lost 11 bases and the J gene lost 4 bases, with 14 bases spanning the gap. The CDR3 DNA follows: TGTGCCGCCGGGGGGGCGGCCACTGAAGCTTTCTTT. Translated, it gives CAAGGAATEAFF.

This rearrangement joins TRBV7-9 to TRBJ2-3, with D perhaps TRBD1 (5 bases). Trimming shortened V by 3 bases and J by 7 bases, and 14 bases separated the two germline ends. The CDR3 contains 14 residues. Germline V gene data show CDR1 as SEHNR and CDR2 as FQNEAQ (reference sequence). The CDR3 DNA reads as TGTGCCAGCAGCTTTTACCAGGGATTTTATACGCAGTATTTT. It yields the protein CASSFYQGFYTQYF.

This sequence joins TRBV10-3 and TRBJ2-3, with 9 bases lining up with TRBD1. After removal of 3 bases from V and 0 bases from J, the junction contained 1 base not matched to a gene. The CDR3 consists of 15 residues. Germline-derived CDR1 and CDR2 are ENHRY and SYGVKD. The CDR3 region is CAISDGTGSTDTQYF. DNA for the CDR3: TGTGCCATCAGTGATGGGACAGGGAGCACAGATACGCAGTATTTT.

V gene TRBV3-1 (or the pseudogene TRBV3-2) combines with J gene TRBJ1-1; D is ambiguous. V lost 3 bases to trimming and J lost 5 bases, with 4 bases between them. In germline, CDR1 is LGHDT, CDR2 YNNKEL (reference sequence). The CDR3 covers 11 residues. The CDR3 reads CASSHQTEAFF. In nucleotides, the CDR3 is TGTGCCAGCAGCCACCAAACTGAAGCTTTCTTT.

This chain uses TRBV9 with TRBJ1-1; perhaps TRBD1 as D (5 bases). CDR3 size: 15 residues. V lost 2 bases to trimming and J lost 8 bases, with 19 bases between them. CDR1 and CDR2 from the germline V gene are SGDLS and YYNGEE. This CDR3 is CASSVLEDTRTEAFF. Here the CDR3 DNA reads TGTGCCAGCAGCGTCCTTGAGGACACTCGTACCGAAGCTTTCTTT. Complete variable domain (other parts from reference TRBV9 and TRBJ1-1): DSGVTQTPKHLITATGQRVTLRCSPRSGDLSVYWYQQSLDQGLQFLIQYYNGEERAKGNILERFSAQQFPDLHSELNLSSLELGDSALYFCASSVLEDTRTEAFFGQGTRLTVV.

The gene calls are TRBV28 and TRBJ2-1; tentatively, D is TRBD2 (5 bases). V lost 1 base and J lost 2, with 9 bases in between. The CDR3 totals 15 residues. CDR1 is MDHEN and CDR2 is SYDVKM in the germline V gene. The CDR3 loop reads CASSLFEGPYNEQFF. The CDR3, as DNA: TGTGCCAGCAGTTTATTTGAGGGCCCCTACAATGAGCAGTTCTTC.

The chain combines TRBV24-1 with TRBJ2-3; the D gene is possibly TRBD2 (6 bases). The CDR3 covers 18 residues. Germline CDR1 KGHDR, CDR2 SFDVKD. With 3 bases removed from V and 0 bases from J, the gap between germline ends came to 18 bases. CDR3 sequence: CATSDTKRLAPSTDTQYF. Here the CDR3 DNA reads TGTGCCACCAGTGATACTAAGAGGCTAGCGCCTAGCACAGATACGCAGTATTTT.

The chain links TRBV7-3 to TRBJ2-5; 7 nucleotides agree with TRBD2. The germline CDR1 and CDR2 sequences are SGHTA and FQGTGA. The CDR3 is made up of 15 amino acids. Germline trimming cut 7 bases from V and 4 bases from J; bases unmatched to any gene: 12. CDR3 region: CASISKSSGVETQYF. The DNA of the CDR3 is TGTGCCAGCATTTCTAAGTCAAGCGGGGTAGAGACCCAGTACTTC.

J is TRBJ1-1 and V is TRBV19; 8 nucleotides line up with TRBD1. Germline V CDR1 and CDR2: LNHDA, SQIVND (reference sequence). After removal of 8 bases from V and 5 bases from J, the junction contained 7 bases not matched to a gene. The length of the CDR3 is 13 residues. The CDR3 sequence is CASDQGAGTEAFF. The DNA of the CDR3 is TGTGCCAGTGATCAGGGGGCAGGGACTGAAGCTTTCTTT.